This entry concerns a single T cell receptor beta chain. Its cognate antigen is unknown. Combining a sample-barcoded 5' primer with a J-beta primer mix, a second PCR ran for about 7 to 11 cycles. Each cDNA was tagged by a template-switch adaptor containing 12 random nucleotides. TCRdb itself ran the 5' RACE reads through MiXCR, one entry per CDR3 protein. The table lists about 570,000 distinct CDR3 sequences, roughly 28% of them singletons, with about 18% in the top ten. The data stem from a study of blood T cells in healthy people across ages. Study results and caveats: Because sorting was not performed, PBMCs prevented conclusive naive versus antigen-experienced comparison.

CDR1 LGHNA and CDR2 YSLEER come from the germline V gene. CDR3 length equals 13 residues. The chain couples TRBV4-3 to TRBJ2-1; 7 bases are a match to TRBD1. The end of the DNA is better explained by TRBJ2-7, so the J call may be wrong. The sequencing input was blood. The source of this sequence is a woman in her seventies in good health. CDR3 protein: CASSHDTGVEQYF. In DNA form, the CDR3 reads TGCGCCAGCAGCCACGATACAGGGGTCGAGCAGTACTTC.